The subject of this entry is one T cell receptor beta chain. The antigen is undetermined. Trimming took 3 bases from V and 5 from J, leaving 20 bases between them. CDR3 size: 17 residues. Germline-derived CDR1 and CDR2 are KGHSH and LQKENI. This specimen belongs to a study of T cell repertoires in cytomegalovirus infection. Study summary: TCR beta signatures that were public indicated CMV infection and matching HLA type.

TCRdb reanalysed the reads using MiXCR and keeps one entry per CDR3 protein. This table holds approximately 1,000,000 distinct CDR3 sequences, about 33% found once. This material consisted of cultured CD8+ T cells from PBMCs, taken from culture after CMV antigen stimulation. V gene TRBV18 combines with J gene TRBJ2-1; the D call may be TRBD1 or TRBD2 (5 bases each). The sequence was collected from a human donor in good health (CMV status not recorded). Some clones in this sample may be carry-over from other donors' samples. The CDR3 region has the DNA TGTGCCAGCTCACCCCAACCACAGGTCTTGAGGGACAATGAGCAGTTCTTC. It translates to CASSPQPQVLRDNEQFF.